Listed below are T cell receptor beta chains from one sample, sequenced in a study of T cells in Graves' hyperthyroidism and ophthalmopathy. TCRdb re-derived calls from the multiplex PCR reads in MiXCR, one entry per CDR3 protein. The sample contains 340,000 or so distinct CDR3 sequences, about 20% of which appear only once. The sample taken for sequencing was blood. The receptors come from a woman in her forties or fifties with Graves' hyperthyroidism. Each CDR3 is given without its conserved first and last residue. Fields, in order: CDR3 protein, D gene, V gene, J gene. The D gene is left open where the match is weak.

cdr3_aa: ASSSSPRQGTDTQY
d_call: .
v_call: TRBV7-9
j_call: TRBJ2-3

cdr3_aa: SARDQSGAGGADTQY
d_call: TRBD2
v_call: TRBV20-1
j_call: TRBJ2-3

cdr3_aa: ASGWGRANYGYT
d_call: .
v_call: TRBV12-5
j_call: TRBJ1-2

cdr3_aa: SANPGTGKGYT
d_call: TRBD1
v_call: TRBV20-1
j_call: TRBJ1-2

cdr3_aa: ASRKQGIGTEAF
d_call: TRBD1
v_call: TRBV2
j_call: TRBJ1-1

cdr3_aa: ASSLGDMNIQY
d_call: .
v_call: TRBV11-1
j_call: TRBJ2-4

cdr3_aa: SVDGTLSRSSYEQY
d_call: .
v_call: TRBV29-1
j_call: TRBJ2-7

cdr3_aa: SAGQADQVANVLT
d_call: TRBD1
v_call: TRBV20-1
j_call: TRBJ2-6

cdr3_aa: ASSDYGVSYEQY
d_call: .
v_call: TRBV12-3/TRBV12-4
j_call: TRBJ2-7

cdr3_aa: ASSSGQGAHSGYT
d_call: TRBD1
v_call: TRBV28
j_call: TRBJ1-2

cdr3_aa: ASSRGPYNEQF
d_call: .
v_call: TRBV6-1
j_call: TRBJ2-1

cdr3_aa: ASSLGLSGLAIEQF
d_call: TRBD2
v_call: TRBV18
j_call: TRBJ2-1

cdr3_aa: ASSRGTGGSEQY
d_call: TRBD1
v_call: TRBV7-6
j_call: TRBJ2-7

cdr3_aa: ASSLPGTLGSDGYT
d_call: .
v_call: TRBV28
j_call: TRBJ1-2

cdr3_aa: ASSVTGGKETQY
d_call: TRBD1
v_call: TRBV9
j_call: TRBJ2-5

cdr3_aa: ATSRGGGRFDEQY
d_call: .
v_call: TRBV15
j_call: TRBJ2-7

cdr3_aa: ASSFRVGTGELF
d_call: .
v_call: TRBV5-1
j_call: TRBJ2-2

cdr3_aa: ASSGRTGGYEQY
d_call: TRBD1
v_call: TRBV5-1
j_call: TRBJ2-7

cdr3_aa: ASGKMGTEQF
d_call: .
v_call: TRBV12-3/TRBV12-4
j_call: TRBJ2-1

cdr3_aa: ATSDPVGYT
d_call: .
v_call: TRBV24-1
j_call: TRBJ1-2

cdr3_aa: ASSRTSTSGGYNEQF
d_call: TRBD2
v_call: TRBV4-1
j_call: TRBJ2-1

cdr3_aa: SARQDTSNTEAF
d_call: .
v_call: TRBV20-1
j_call: TRBJ1-1

cdr3_aa: ASSQDDLNTEAF
d_call: .
v_call: TRBV4-2
j_call: TRBJ1-1

cdr3_aa: ASSLTGYSTDTQY
d_call: .
v_call: TRBV7-2
j_call: TRBJ2-3

cdr3_aa: ASSISGGGNIQY
d_call: TRBD2
v_call: TRBV11-2
j_call: TRBJ2-4

cdr3_aa: ASSQWGNSEQF
d_call: .
v_call: TRBV3-1
j_call: TRBJ2-1

cdr3_aa: ASSSGQGGIGNEQF
d_call: TRBD1
v_call: TRBV7-2
j_call: TRBJ2-1

cdr3_aa: ASSSNPGENGYT
d_call: .
v_call: TRBV28
j_call: TRBJ1-2

cdr3_aa: ASSISGTGVSGYT
d_call: TRBD1
v_call: TRBV5-4
j_call: TRBJ1-2

cdr3_aa: ASRGEVYTQY
d_call: .
v_call: TRBV5-8
j_call: TRBJ2-3

cdr3_aa: AISEAGSSYNEQF
d_call: .
v_call: TRBV10-3
j_call: TRBJ2-1

cdr3_aa: SARDFQRTSTDTQY
d_call: .
v_call: TRBV20-1
j_call: TRBJ2-3

cdr3_aa: ASSLAPSPGLAGDTQY
d_call: TRBD2
v_call: TRBV5-1
j_call: TRBJ2-3